The 20 T cell receptor beta chains below all came from one sample that was sequenced in a study of blood T cell repertoires in COVID-19. The repertoire was sequenced with immunoSEQ multiplex PCR; TCRdb's copy has only in-frame clones and lacks some. The table records approximately 270,000 clones, around 89% of them present only once. Material: peripheral blood. The receptors derive from a woman in her twenties or thirties with COVID-19, enrolled during active disease.

The V gene is TRBV10-3, the J gene TRBJ2-1, with TRBD2 matching over 8 bases. This CDR3 region has 14 residues. CDR1 is ENHRY and CDR2 is SYGVKD in the germline V gene. V trimming: 10 bases; J trimming: 8 bases; junction bases outside the gene matches: 13. CDR3 in amino acids: CATKKGTRSDEQFF. In DNA, the CDR3 is TGTGCCACCAAGAAGGGGACTAGGTCGGATGAGCAGTTCTTC.

In the case of this clone: An end of the junction does not agree with germline; a read error may underlie this. This chain joins TRBV2 and TRBJ2-3, with D possibly matching TRBD1 (6 bases). CDR3 length: 14 residues. From germline, CDR1 is SNHLY and CDR2 FYNNEI. The CDR3: CASSEPGRTVTQYF. Written as DNA, the CDR3 is TGTGCCAGCAGTGAACCGGGACGGACAGTTACGCAGTATTTT. Based on the CDR3 plus reference TRBV2 and TRBJ2-3, the full variable domain is EPEVTQTPSHQVTQMGQEVILRCVPISNHLYFYWYRQILGQKVEFLVSFYNNEISEKSEIFDDQFSVERPDGSNFTLKIRSTKLEDSAMYFCASSEPGRTVTQYFGPGTRLTVL.

The rearrangement joins TRBV7-2 to TRBJ2-1; possible D gene TRBD1, 5 bases. Germline assignment: CDR1 SGHTA and CDR2 FQGNSA. The CDR3 spans 13 residues. Trimming cost V 4 bases and J 4 bases, with 8 bases left between them. Here the CDR3 reads CASSSRQYNEQFF. The CDR3 bases are TGTGCCAGCAGCTCAAGACAGTACAATGAGCAGTTCTTC.

This clone showed up just a few times. This CDR3 is CASSYSGRLNRGDTQYF. CDR3 DNA: TGTGCCAGCAGTTACTCTGGGAGACTCAATCGGGGAGATACGCAGTATTTT. The chain couples TRBV6-2 or TRBV6-3 to TRBJ2-3, with a weak D call TRBD2 (5 bases). There are 17 residues in the CDR3. CDR1 is MNHEY and CDR2 is SVGEGT in the germline V gene. Trimming took 0 bases from V and 5 from J, leaving 18 bases between them.

This chain joins TRBV28 and TRBJ2-5; D may be TRBD1 (5 bases). The germline V gene has CDR1 MDHEN and CDR2 SYDVKM. The CDR3 runs to 14 residues. The germline V and J ends were trimmed by 6 bases and 0 bases, with 11 bases remaining between them. This CDR3 is CASSPEDNQETQYF. For the CDR3, the DNA is TGTGCCAGCAGCCCAGAGGACAACCAAGAGACCCAGTACTTC. Supplemented by reference TRBV28 and TRBJ2-5, the full variable domain reads DVKVTQSSRYLVKRTGEKVFLECVQDMDHENMFWYRQDPGLGLRLIYFSYDVKMKEKGDIPEGYSVSREKKERFSLILESASTNQTSMYLCASSPEDNQETQYFGPGTRLLVL.

This chain connects TRBV5-1 to TRBJ1-1; 7 nucleotides match TRBD1. Losses at the gene ends were 10 bases for V and 4 bases for J; bases not matched to a gene: 13. This CDR3 contains 14 residues. The V gene's germline CDR1 is SGHRS and CDR2 YFSETQ. CDR3 in amino acids: CASRGAARGTEAFF. The CDR3, as DNA: TGCGCCTCCAGGGGGGCAGCCAGGGGCACTGAAGCTTTCTTT.

This clone came up once. J is TRBJ1-1 and V is TRBV19; perhaps TRBD1 as D (5 bases). The CDR3 consists of 16 residues. Trimming cost V 7 bases and J 3 bases, with 21 bases left between them. CDR1 is LNHDA, CDR2 SQIVND, per germline (reference sequence). As DNA, the CDR3 is TGTGCCAGTATGACGAGCATTGGGGCAGTATACACTGAAGCTTTCTTT. Its protein product is CASMTSIGAVYTEAFF.

The chain uses TRBV25-1 and TRBJ1-2, with D perhaps TRBD1 (5 bases). Germline CDR1 MGHDK, CDR2 SYGVNS. The V and J ends lost 4 bases and 8 bases respectively, with 14 bases between them. This CDR3 has 13 residues. The CDR3 DNA reads as TGTGCCAGCAGTGTATCAGGGTTCCAGGGCTACACCTTC. Its translation is CASSVSGFQGYTF.

This clone was observed a single time. The chain is built from TRBV7-9 and TRBJ1-2, with D maybe TRBD1 (5 bases). In germline, CDR1 is SEHNR, CDR2 FQNEAQ (reference sequence). This CDR3 comprises 12 residues. Trimming removed 4 bases at V and 5 bases at J, with 8 bases between. CDR3: CASSSGTYGYTF. DNA for the CDR3: TGTGCCAGCAGCTCGGGGACTTATGGCTACACCTTC.

This chain uses TRBV19 with TRBJ2-3, with TRBD1 identical over 7 bases. The CDR3 runs to 14 residues. Germline CDR1 LNHDA, CDR2 SQIVND (reference sequence). With 8 bases clipped from V and 3 bases from J, the junction kept 8 bases outside the gene matches. The CDR3 here is CASFRDRVTDTQYF. The CDR3, as DNA: TGTGCCAGTTTCAGAGACAGGGTTACAGATACGCAGTATTTT.

The chain couples TRBV6-5 to TRBJ1-1, with 8 bases fitting TRBD1. The CDR3 is made up of 14 amino acids. V lost 7 bases and J lost 3; bases outside the gene matches: 7. Germline V gene data show CDR1 as MNHEY and CDR2 as SVGAGI. CDR3 region: CASTPRGPDTEAFF. CDR3 coding DNA: TGTGCCAGCACTCCCAGGGGGCCTGACACTGAAGCTTTCTTT.

This chain uses TRBV30 with TRBJ2-5; D gene ambiguous. With 0 bases removed from V and 5 bases from J, the gap between germline ends came to 7 bases. CDR3 length equals 12 residues. Looked up from germline, CDR1 is GTSNPN and CDR2 is SVGIG (reference sequence). DNA of the CDR3: TGTGCCTGGAGTGTATTTCGGGAGACCCAGTACTTC. This codes for CAWSVFRETQYF.

The chain combines TRBV7-8 with TRBJ2-3; D call uncertain. The V and J ends lost 6 bases and 2 bases respectively, with 3 bases between them. Germline V gene sequence: CDR1 SGHVS, CDR2 FQNEAQ. The CDR3 length is 11 residues. In nucleotides, the CDR3 is TGTGCCAGCAGTCTCACAGATACGCAGTATTTT. Its translation is CASSLTDTQYF.

The chain joins TRBV3-1 (or the pseudogene TRBV3-2) to TRBJ2-1; 7 bases are shared with TRBD2. Trimming removed 3 bases from V and 10 bases from J; junction bases left unmatched: 6. Germline V gene data show CDR1 as LGHDT and CDR2 as YNNKEL (reference sequence). The CDR3 is 13 residues long. Here the CDR3 reads CASSQELAREQFF. The CDR3 DNA sequence: TGTGCCAGCAGCCAGGAACTAGCGAGGGAGCAGTTCTTC.

The rearrangement uses TRBV7-9 and TRBJ2-2; TRBD2 matches at 13 bases. This CDR3 spans 18 amino acids. CDR1 SEHNR and CDR2 FQNEAQ come from the germline V gene (reference sequence). The V segment lost 5 bases and the J segment 3 bases; nucleotides outside the gene matches: 9. The CDR3, as DNA: TGTGCCAGCAGCCTGGGACTAGCGGGGTTCGGGGACACCGGGGAGCTGTTTTTT. This codes for CASSLGLAGFGDTGELFF.

The V call is TRBV29-1, the J call TRBJ2-1; 8 bases fit TRBD1. The CDR3 is made up of 15 amino acids. CDR1 SQVTM and CDR2 ANQGSEA come from the germline V gene. V dropped 7 bases and J dropped 2; count of bases not matched to a gene: 10. In DNA, the CDR3 is TGCAGCGGAAGAGGCGGACAGGGCCCCTACAATGAGCAGTTCTTC. The encoded protein is CSGRGGQGPYNEQFF.

The rearrangement uses TRBV19 and TRBJ2-7; possible D gene TRBD1, 5 bases. The V and J ends lost 9 bases and 5 bases respectively, with 17 bases between them. From germline, CDR1 is LNHDA and CDR2 SQIVND (reference sequence). There are 13 residues in the CDR3. The CDR3 region has the DNA TGTGCCAGCAGCTATAGCTGGGGCCACGAGCAGTACGTC. Its translation: CASSYSWGHEQYV.

The chain has TRBV5-1 and TRBJ2-3; 10 nucleotides match TRBD1. This CDR3 is built from 14 residues. Germline V CDR1 and CDR2: SGHRS, YFSETQ. The ends lost 4 bases at V and 4 bases at J; junction bases unmatched: 3. The CDR3 is CASSGGQGADTQYF. The CDR3 DNA reads as TGCGCCAGCAGCGGCGGACAGGGGGCAGATACGCAGTATTTT.

The rearrangement uses TRBV24-1 and TRBJ2-1; 9 nucleotides align to TRBD1. CDR1 KGHDR and CDR2 SFDVKD come from the germline V gene. The CDR3 totals 16 residues. With V trimmed by 2 bases and J by 7 bases, 8 bases remained unmatched. Here the CDR3 DNA reads TGTGCCACCAGTGATTCAATGGACAGGGGAATGAATGAGCAGTTCTTC. This sequence encodes CATSDSMDRGMNEQFF.

This clone appeared once. This chain connects TRBV3-1 (or the pseudogene TRBV3-2) to TRBJ2-7; D possibly corresponds to TRBD2 (5 bases). Germline CDR1 and CDR2: LGHDT and YNNKEL (reference sequence). The CDR3 has 16 residues. V was pared by 1 base and J by 4 bases, with 17 bases between. CDR3 in amino acids: CASSQGRLPLGYEQYF. CDR3 coding DNA: TGTGCCAGCAGCCAAGGTAGACTACCCCTCGGGTACGAGCAGTACTTC.